The following is a TCR beta chain sequence with its context. Original analysis: The assay estimated nucleated cells by amplifying reference gene primers. TCRdb's copy holds only in-frame clones and misses some; the assay was immunoSEQ multiplex PCR. V and J calls and clone size are copied from that table; D and trimming were computed from the DNA. The repertoire includes around 320,000 clones, around 90% of them detected once, and 2% to 3% sits in the top ten. These data originate in a study of blood T cell repertoires in COVID-19. Across the study: Italy, Spain and the United States were the sources of the convalescent and acute COVID-19 samples. Sources were T cells, B-cell-depleted T cells, or PBMCs; the material itself was cDNA or gDNA.

The receptor's source is a man aged 18 to 35 with active or convalescent COVID-19. The sample comprised peripheral blood.

The DNA for the CDR3 is TGCAGTCTCGGGAGGGCCGACGAAAATGAGCAGTTCTTC. Translated, it gives CSLGRADENEQFF. The rearrangement joins TRBV29-1 to TRBJ2-1; 8 bases are a match to TRBD2. Germline assignment: CDR1 SQVTM and CDR2 ANQGSEA. The CDR3 runs to 13 residues.